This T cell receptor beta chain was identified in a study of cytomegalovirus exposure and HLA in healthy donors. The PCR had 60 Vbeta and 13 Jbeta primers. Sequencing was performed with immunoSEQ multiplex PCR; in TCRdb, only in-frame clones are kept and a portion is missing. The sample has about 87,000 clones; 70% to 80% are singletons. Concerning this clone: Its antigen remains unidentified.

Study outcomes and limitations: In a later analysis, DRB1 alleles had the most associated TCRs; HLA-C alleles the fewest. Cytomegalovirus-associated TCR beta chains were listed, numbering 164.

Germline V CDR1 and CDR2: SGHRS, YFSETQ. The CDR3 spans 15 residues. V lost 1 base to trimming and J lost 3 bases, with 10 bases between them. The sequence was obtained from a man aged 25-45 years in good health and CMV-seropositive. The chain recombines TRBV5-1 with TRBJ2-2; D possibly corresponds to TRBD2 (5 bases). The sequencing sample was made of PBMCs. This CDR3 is CASSLFPGDTGELFF. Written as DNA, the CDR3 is TGCGCCAGCAGCTTGTTTCCCGGGGACACCGGGGAGCTGTTTTTT.